This TCR beta chain was captured by sequencing in a study of technical replicates of blood from a few donors (dated by TCRdb to about 2017). Receptor amplification or capture employed the immunoSEQ multiplex PCR assay. As stored in TCRdb, this immuneACCESS dataset retains in-frame rearrangements with V and J assigned. A fraction of the clones does not appear; measured against another copy, unresolved V genes explain less than half of the discrepancy, and the remainder lacks a known reason. Across this sample there are around 83,000 clones, with around 90% seen only once. 0.3% to 0.45% of the sample is held by the ten biggest clonotypes. A remark on this clone: It lacks a known antigen. No much larger clone is present one base from it, and per-base qualities are unavailable.

V loses 8 bases of germline sequence and J loses 0 bases, and the interval between the two ends is 11 bases. CDR1 and CDR2 are drawn from the germline V gene: MNHEY, SVGAGI. Measured from the cysteine to the phenylalanine, the CDR3 is 13 residues long. The read is trimmed to its CDR3 DNA, 39 bases read in frame from base 1. The rearranged segments are TRBV6-5 and TRBJ2-7, and TRBD2 may be the D gene, going by 6 matching bases. Sequenced: T cells isolated from PBMCs. This receptor was taken from a human donor in good health. Some clones in this sample may be carry-over from other donors' samples. The CDR3 corresponds to CASLGGASYEQYF. The DNA is TGTGCCAGCCTTGGAGGGGCCTCCTACGAGCAGTACTTC.